Sequencing of this T cell receptor (beta chain) was carried out in a study of CD8+ T cells in alopecia areata. This clone has a handful of counts. The V gene's germline CDR1 is SEHNR and CDR2 FQNEAQ (reference sequence). The CDR3 is 11 amino acids. V was pared by 5 bases and J by 10 bases, with 9 bases between. Extracted RNA was reverse transcribed into cDNA, the sequencing template. Assay used: immunoSEQ multiplex PCR; TCRdb lists only in-frame clones, some missing. The sample yields over 100,000 clones, about 47% seen once. This sample comprised CD8+ T cells sorted from blood, obtained at week 0. This chain links TRBV7-9 with TRBJ2-1; no firm D call. This TCR came from a human donor with alopecia areata. DNA for the CDR3: TGTGCCAGCAGCCAGACAACCGAGCAGTTCTTC. Its translation is CASSQTTEQFF.